Listed here are 4 T cell receptor beta chains from one sample, sequenced in a study of identical twins. TCRdb re-called the 5' RACE reads with MiXCR, one entry per CDR3 protein. The table shows 130,000 to 150,000 distinct CDR3 sequences, with roughly 3.3% occurring only once. The sample consisted of memory T cells sorted from blood. Receptors originate from a man aged 18 to 30 in good health.

In this sample, this clonotype turned up many times. The chain couples TRBV11-2 to TRBJ2-3; 8 bases are shared with TRBD2. The CDR3 sequence is 20 residues long. V was clipped by 5 bases and J by 1 base; unmatched bases: 20. Germline assignment: CDR1 SGHAT and CDR2 FQNNGV. The CDR3 sequence is CASSHARWGGRPSRTDTQYF. The CDR3 nucleotides read TGTGCCAGCAGCCATGCCCGGTGGGGCGGGAGGCCATCGCGCACAGATACGCAGTATTTT. Full variable domain (missing parts from reference TRBV11-2 and TRBJ2-3): EAGVAQSPRYKIIEKRQSVAFWCNPISGHATLYWYQQILGQGPKLLIQFQNNGVVDDSQLPKDRFSAERLKGVDSTLKIQPAKLEDSAVYLCASSHARWGGRPSRTDTQYFGPGTRLTVL.

This clonotype has at least ten counts. The chain links TRBV6-2 or TRBV6-3 to TRBJ1-1, with a tentative D call TRBD1 (5 bases). Trimming removed 0 bases at V and 1 base at J, with 9 bases between. This CDR3 region has 15 residues. Germline V gene data show CDR1 as MNHEY and CDR2 as SVGEGT. Written as DNA, the CDR3 is TGTGCCAGCAGTTACTCGAGTCAGGGGAACACTGAAGCTTTCTTT. Its translation: CASSYSSQGNTEAFF.

This clonotype has ten or more counts. The rearrangement links TRBV10-3 to TRBJ2-2; the match to TRBD2 covers 11 bases. The germline V gene has CDR1 ENHRY and CDR2 SYGVKD. The CDR3 has 15 residues. Trimming removed 6 bases from V and 6 bases from J; junction bases left unmatched: 6. The CDR3 sequence is CAISPGLAGPGELFF. The DNA of the CDR3 is TGTGCCATCAGCCCAGGACTAGCGGGTCCCGGGGAGCTGTTTTTT.

The table lists this clonotype with many counts. The chain employs TRBV12-3 or TRBV12-4 and TRBJ1-5; D unclear. The CDR3 runs 12 residues. V gave up 7 bases and J gave up 0 bases, with 4 bases separating them. The CDR3: CASTNSNQPQHF. The CDR3 DNA reads TGTGCCAGCACCAATAGCAATCAGCCCCAGCATTTT.